This T cell receptor (beta chain) came from a study of identifying expanded T cells in peripheral blood. Study results and limitations: Approximately two-week clone count variance significantly increased as total template count grew. Differentially abundant clones: roughly 1.2 between replicates, approximately 16 at around 2 weeks, approximately 18 at four.

Concerning this clone itself: Its antigen remains unknown.

The CDR3 has 14 amino acids. V dropped 10 bases and J dropped 0 bases, with 15 bases sitting between them. CDR1 and CDR2 from the germline V gene are SNHLY and FYNNEI. Produced via immunoSEQ multiplex PCR; TCRdb's table is partial and in-frame only. Among some 72,000 clones listed, around 90% were seen once. No infections or other immune events were documented during collection. The chain couples TRBV2 to TRBJ1-1; no firm D call. Sequenced input: blood. The receptor was isolated from a person between 18 and 69 years old in good health. The CDR3 nucleotides read TGTGCCACCCTCAGCCTTGGGTTGAACACTGAAGCTTTCTTT. Translating gives CATLSLGLNTEAFF.